This T cell receptor beta chain originates from a study of blood T cell repertoires in COVID-19. Overall study context: The United States, Italy and Spain provided the acute and convalescent COVID-19 samples. T cells, B-cell-depleted T cells, or PBMCs provided the cDNA or gDNA that served as material.

The assay was immunoSEQ multiplex PCR, and TCRdb's table has in-frame clones only and misses some. The sample holds approximately 100,000 clones, 92% seen once. The CDR3 is made up of 13 amino acids. J was trimmed by 4 bases and V by 5 bases; bases with no gene match: 4. Per germline, CDR1 SGHTA and CDR2 FQGNSA. This sequence joins TRBV7-2 and TRBJ1-2; 7 bases map to TRBD1. The sequencing sample was made of peripheral blood. This receptor was identified in a man between 65 and 85 years old with acute or convalescent COVID-19. Here the CDR3 reads CASSRGQIYGYTF. The DNA for the CDR3 is TGTGCCAGCAGCCGGGGACAGATCTATGGCTACACCTTC. Complete variable domain (other parts from reference TRBV7-2 and TRBJ1-2): GAGVSQSPSNKVTEKGKDVELRCDPISGHTALYWYRQSLGQGLEFLIYFQGNSAPDKSGLPSDRFSAERTGGSVSTLTIQRTQQEDSAVYLCASSRGQIYGYTFGSGTRLTVV.